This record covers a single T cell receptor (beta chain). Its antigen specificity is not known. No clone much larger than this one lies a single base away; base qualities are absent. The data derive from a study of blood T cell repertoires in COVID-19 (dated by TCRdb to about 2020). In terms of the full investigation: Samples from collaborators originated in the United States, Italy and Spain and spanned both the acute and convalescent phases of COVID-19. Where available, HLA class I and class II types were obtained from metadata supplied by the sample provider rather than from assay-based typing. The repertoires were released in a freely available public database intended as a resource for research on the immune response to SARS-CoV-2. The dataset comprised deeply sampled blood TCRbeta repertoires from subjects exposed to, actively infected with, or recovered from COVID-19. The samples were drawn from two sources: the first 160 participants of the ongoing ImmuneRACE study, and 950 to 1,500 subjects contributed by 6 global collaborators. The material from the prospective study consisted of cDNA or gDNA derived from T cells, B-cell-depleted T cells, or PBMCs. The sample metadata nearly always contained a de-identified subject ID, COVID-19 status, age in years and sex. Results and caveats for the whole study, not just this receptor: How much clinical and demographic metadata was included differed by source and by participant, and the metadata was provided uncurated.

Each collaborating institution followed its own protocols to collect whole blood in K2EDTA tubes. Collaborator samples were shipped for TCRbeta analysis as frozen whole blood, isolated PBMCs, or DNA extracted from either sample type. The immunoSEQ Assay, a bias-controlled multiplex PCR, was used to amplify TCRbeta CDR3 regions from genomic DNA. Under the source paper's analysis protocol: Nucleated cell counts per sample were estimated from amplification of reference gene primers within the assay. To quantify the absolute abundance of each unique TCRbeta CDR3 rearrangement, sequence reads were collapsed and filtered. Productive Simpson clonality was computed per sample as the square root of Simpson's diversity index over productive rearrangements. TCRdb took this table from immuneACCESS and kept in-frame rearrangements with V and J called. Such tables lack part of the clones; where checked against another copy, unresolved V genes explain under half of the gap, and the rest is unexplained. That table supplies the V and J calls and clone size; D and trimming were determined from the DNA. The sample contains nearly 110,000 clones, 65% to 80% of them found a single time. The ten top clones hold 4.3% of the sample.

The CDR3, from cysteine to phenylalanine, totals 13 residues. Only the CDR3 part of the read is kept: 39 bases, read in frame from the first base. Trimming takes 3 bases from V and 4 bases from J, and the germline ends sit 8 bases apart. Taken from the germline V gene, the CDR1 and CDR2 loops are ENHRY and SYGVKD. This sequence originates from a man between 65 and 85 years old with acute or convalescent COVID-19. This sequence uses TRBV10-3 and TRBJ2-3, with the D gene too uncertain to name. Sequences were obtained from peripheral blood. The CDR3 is CAISDVSPDTQYF. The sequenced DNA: TGTGCCATCAGTGATGTTAGCCCAGATACGCAGTATTTT.